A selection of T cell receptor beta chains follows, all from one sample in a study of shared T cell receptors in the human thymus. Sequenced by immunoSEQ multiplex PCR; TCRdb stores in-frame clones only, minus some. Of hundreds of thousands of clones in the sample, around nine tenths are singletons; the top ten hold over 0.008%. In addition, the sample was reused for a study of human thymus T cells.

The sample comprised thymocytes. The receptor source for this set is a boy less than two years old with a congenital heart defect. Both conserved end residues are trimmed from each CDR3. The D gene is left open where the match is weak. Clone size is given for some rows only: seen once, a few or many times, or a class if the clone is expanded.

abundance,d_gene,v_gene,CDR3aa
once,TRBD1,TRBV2,ASRYQGAGETQY
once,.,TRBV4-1,ASSQEDRHHTDTQY
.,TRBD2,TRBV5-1,ASSPGTTSGRAQSTDEQY
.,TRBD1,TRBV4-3,ASSQDGGYRGSLELF
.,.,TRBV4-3,ASSQDLGGNGPNNEQF
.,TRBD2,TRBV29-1,SGGNGTSGSSGRTQY
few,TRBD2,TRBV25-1,ASSERSSGFTDTQY
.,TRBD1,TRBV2,ASRPRGQGGPYEQY
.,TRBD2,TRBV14,ASSPPSASGSSYEQY
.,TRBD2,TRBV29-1,SAHGGRRYNEQF
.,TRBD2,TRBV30,AWTREGRGIEQY
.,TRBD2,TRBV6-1,ASSDSGRETQY
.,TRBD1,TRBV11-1,ASSLGDRENYEQY
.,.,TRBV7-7,ASSSDRGYEQF
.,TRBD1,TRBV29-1,SVDPADREGYT
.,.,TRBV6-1,ASSEIQQGGFQPQH
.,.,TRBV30,AWSVKRSAYNEQF
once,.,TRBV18,ASSPGEDAPGTLAADTQY
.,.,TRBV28,ASSLSSPRWRAYNEQF
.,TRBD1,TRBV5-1,ASSLGGTGNPPPLEQY
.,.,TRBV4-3,ASSQDRGGGTSYEQY
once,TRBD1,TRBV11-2,ASSSDRGPAYEQY
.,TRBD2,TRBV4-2,ASSRTSSGRGPDTQY
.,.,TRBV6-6,ASSYFGRGAF